The 4 T cell receptor beta chains given below trace back to one sample, sequenced in a study of T cell responses to AZD1222 COVID-19 vaccine (dated by TCRdb to the early 2020s). The sample's time point label is to be understood as: baseline before first vaccination. The library was generated by the immunoSEQ multiplex PCR assay. TCRdb took over this immuneACCESS table, retaining in-frame rearrangements with V and J assigned. Such tables are incomplete; in checked studies, under half of the missing clones stem from an unresolved V gene, and the remainder is unexplained. The sample table records approximately 110,000 clones; roughly 88% of these occur just once. Together, the top ten hold 4% to 5.5% of the sample. The specimen comprised peripheral blood, sampled on day 0 of AZD1222 vaccination. The receptors shown here come from an adult in good health.

The V call is TRBV6-5, the J call TRBJ1-4, with D maybe TRBD1 (6 bases). V was shortened by 6 bases and J by 7 bases, with 15 bases between the two germline ends. Germline V CDR1 and CDR2: MNHEY, SVGAGI. The CDR3 is made up of 14 amino acids. This CDR3 reads CASRKGGGGEKLFF. The CDR3 coding sequence is TGTGCCAGCAGGAAGGGGGGAGGGGGTGAAAAACTGTTTTTT.

Here the CDR3 reads CASSEGSYGYTF. CDR3 bases: TGTGCCAGCAGTGAGGGGTCCTATGGCTACACCTTC. The chain employs TRBV6-1 and TRBJ1-2; D unclear. CDR1 and CDR2 (germline): MNHNS, SASEGT. V gave up 3 bases and J gave up 4 bases, with 6 bases separating them. This CDR3 is 12 amino acids long.

The V and J genes are TRBV7-2 and TRBJ1-2; D is unclear. The CDR3 sequence is 13 residues long. From germline, CDR1 is SGHTA and CDR2 FQGNSA. Trimming removed 3 bases from V and 6 bases from J, with 11 bases in between. CDR3 nucleotides: TGTGCCAGCAGCTTGACGGTTGGCAATGGCTACACCTTC. Protein product: CASSLTVGNGYTF.

The J gene is TRBJ1-1, the V gene TRBV10-3; 7 nucleotides agree with TRBD1. The CDR3 contains 14 residues. Germline CDR1 ENHRY, CDR2 SYGVKD. The J segment lost 1 base and the V segment lost 5 bases, leaving 4 bases of the junction unmatched. The CDR3 is CAISRQGGNTEAFF. The CDR3 coding sequence is TGTGCCATCAGTCGACAGGGTGGGAACACTGAAGCTTTCTTT.